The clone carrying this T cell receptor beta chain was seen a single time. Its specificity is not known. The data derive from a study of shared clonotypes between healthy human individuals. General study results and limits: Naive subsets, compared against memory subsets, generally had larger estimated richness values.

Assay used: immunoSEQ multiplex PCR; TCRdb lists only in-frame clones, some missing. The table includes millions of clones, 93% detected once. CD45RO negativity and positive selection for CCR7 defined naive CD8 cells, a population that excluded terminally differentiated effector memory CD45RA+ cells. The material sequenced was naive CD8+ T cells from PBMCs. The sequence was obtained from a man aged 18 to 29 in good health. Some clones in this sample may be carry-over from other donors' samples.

This CDR3 reads CASTPAGTWYGYTF. The CDR3 region has the DNA TGTGCCAGCACCCCGGCCGGAACCTGGTATGGCTACACCTTC. The chain is built from TRBV28 and TRBJ1-2; D remains unclear. V was cut by 7 bases and J by 5 bases, with 17 bases left in between. This CDR3 has 14 amino acids. Germline V gene sequence: CDR1 MDHEN, CDR2 SYDVKM.